Below are 3 T cell receptor beta chains sequenced from a single sample in a study of control samples from healthy donors and cancer patients. The data were produced by immunoSEQ multiplex PCR, yet TCRdb's version contains in-frame clones alone and is incomplete. The sample consists of around 40,000 clones, about 91% of them appearing once. Source material: PBMCs. The source of these receptors is a woman in her thirties or forties with head and neck cancer.

This rearrangement joins TRBV19 to TRBJ2-1; D is ambiguous. Between the trimmed V and J ends, which lost 6 bases and 7 bases, there was a span of 19 bases. The CDR3 has 15 amino acids. Germline lookup yields CDR1 LNHDA and CDR2 SQIVND (reference sequence). The CDR3 reads CASSSREWVGNEQFF. CDR3 sequence (DNA): TGTGCCAGTAGCAGCCGAGAGTGGGTTGGGAATGAGCAGTTCTTC.

For the CDR3, the DNA is TGTGCCAGCAGCACTGGCCCCTCTTCACCGGGACGAGGAGGCATTCAGTACTTC. This gives the protein CASSTGPSSPGRGGIQYF. The chain recombines TRBV11-3 with TRBJ2-4; tentatively, D is TRBD1 or TRBD2 (5 bases each). The germline gives CDR1 SGHNT, CDR2 YENEEA. V lost 5 bases and J lost 9, with 29 bases in between. CDR3 size: 18 residues.

The chain links TRBV3-1 (or the pseudogene TRBV3-2) to TRBJ2-7; TRBD1 matches at 8 bases. In germline, CDR1 is LGHDT, CDR2 YNNKEL (reference sequence). Unmatched junction bases numbered 5, after V lost 4 bases and J lost 0 bases. This CDR3 spans 15 amino acids. The CDR3 DNA is TGTGCCAGCAGCCCATTCGGACAGGGCTCCTACGAGCAGTACTTC. This encodes CASSPFGQGSYEQYF.